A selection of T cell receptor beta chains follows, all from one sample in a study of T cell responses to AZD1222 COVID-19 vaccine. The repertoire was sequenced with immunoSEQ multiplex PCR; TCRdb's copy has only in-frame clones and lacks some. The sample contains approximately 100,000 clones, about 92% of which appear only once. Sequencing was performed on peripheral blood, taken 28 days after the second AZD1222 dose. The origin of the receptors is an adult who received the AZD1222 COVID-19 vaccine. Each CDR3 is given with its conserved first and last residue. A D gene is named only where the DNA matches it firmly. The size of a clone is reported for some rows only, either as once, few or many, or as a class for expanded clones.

CASSLFSGELFF,TGTGCCAGCAGCCTCTTTAGCGGGGAGCTGTTTTTT,.,.,TRBJ2-2,TRBV7-3
CATSSRAVRTGANVLTF,TGTGCCACCAGCAGCCGCGCCGTGAGGACTGGGGCCAACGTCCTGACTTTC,once,.,TRBJ2-6,TRBV15
CASSPPDLNWETQYF,TGTGCCAGCAGCCCCCCGGACCTTAATTGGGAGACCCAGTACTTC,.,.,TRBJ2-5,TRBV6-2/TRBV6-3
CASSLGQGAWQPQHF,TGTGCCAGCTCCCTGGGACAGGGGGCTTGGCAGCCCCAGCATTTT,few,TRBD1,TRBJ1-5,TRBV18
CASRSGYEQYF,TGTGCCAGCCGTAGCGGCTACGAGCAGTACTTC,.,.,TRBJ2-7,TRBV6-5
CASSGLPADTQYF,TGTGCCAGCAGCGGACTACCAGCAGATACGCAGTATTTT,.,.,TRBJ2-3,TRBV11-3
CASSPTGATNEKLFF,TGCGCCAGCAGCCCGACAGGGGCGACTAATGAAAAACTGTTTTTT,.,TRBD1,TRBJ1-4,TRBV5-1
CASSPKTGNYGYTF,TGTGCCAGCTCACCGAAGACAGGGAACTATGGCTACACCTTC,.,TRBD1,TRBJ1-2,TRBV18
CASSPMMLTGDTEAFF,TGCGCCAGCAGCCCGATGATGCTAACAGGGGACACTGAAGCTTTCTTT,.,TRBD1,TRBJ1-1,TRBV5-1
CASSLSGRKYEQYF,TGCGCCAGCAGCTTGAGCGGCAGAAAATACGAGCAGTACTTC,.,.,TRBJ2-7,TRBV5-1
CASSPQGSGTVETQYF,TGTGCCAGCTCCCCTCAGGGGTCCGGTACGGTGGAGACCCAGTACTTC,.,.,TRBJ2-5,TRBV18
CASSHYRGLSDRRNQPQHF,TGTGCCAGCAGCCACTACAGGGGGTTGAGCGATCGTCGCAATCAGCCCCAGCATTTT,once,TRBD1,TRBJ1-5,TRBV7-9
CSVVGTAHYEQYF,TGCAGCGTTGTCGGGACAGCCCATTACGAGCAGTACTTC,.,TRBD1,TRBJ2-7,TRBV29-1
CASSVLGGNQPQHF,TGTGCCAGTAGTGTCCTGGGCGGCAATCAGCCCCAGCATTTT,.,.,TRBJ1-5,TRBV19
CASSPLAAYSNQPQHF,TGTGCCAGCAGCCCTTTGGCAGCCTATAGCAATCAGCCCCAGCATTTT,.,.,TRBJ1-5,TRBV7-2
CASPRGGLLGANVLTF,TGTGCCAGCCCCCGAGGGGGGCTCCTGGGGGCCAACGTCCTGACTTTC,.,.,TRBJ2-6,TRBV18
CASSLVDSPYEQYF,TGTGCCAGCAGCTTAGTCGACAGCCCCTACGAGCAGTACTTC,.,.,TRBJ2-7,TRBV7-9
CASSDPEGDLTSYGYTF,TGTGCCAGCAGTGATCCCGAGGGGGATCTCACCTCCTATGGCTACACCTTC,.,.,TRBJ1-2,TRBV25-1
CASSLWGRTSGTSYEQYF,TGTGCCAGCAGCTTATGGGGCAGGACATCGGGAACATCCTACGAGCAGTACTTC,.,.,TRBJ2-7,TRBV7-9
CASRGQGYEQYF,TGCGCCAGCAGAGGCCAGGGTTACGAGCAGTACTTC,once,.,TRBJ2-7,TRBV5-1
CASSEGVQYSGEAFF,TGTGCCAGCAGCGAGGGTGTACAATACTCGGGAGAAGCTTTCTTT,.,.,TRBJ1-1,TRBV27
CASTPSSRTVVPGSF,TGTGCCAGCACTCCCAGTTCTCGGACAGTTGTCCCGGGTAGCTTC,.,.,TRBJ2-4,TRBV11-3
CASSQTGMNTGELFF,TGTGCCAGCAGCCAGACCGGGATGAACACCGGGGAGCTGTTTTTT,.,.,TRBJ2-2,TRBV11-3
CASSPTGMSRETQYF,TGTGCCAGCAGCCCGACAGGGATGTCCAGAGAGACCCAGTACTTC,.,TRBD1,TRBJ2-5,TRBV5-8
CASRETGSHSGNTIYF,TGCGCCAGCAGGGAGACAGGGTCCCACTCTGGAAACACCATATATTTT,.,TRBD1,TRBJ1-3,TRBV4-1
CASNSNQPQHF,TGCGCCAGCAATAGCAATCAGCCCCAGCATTTT,.,.,TRBJ1-5,TRBV10-1
CASSLQGGDEKLFF,TGTGCCAGCAGCTTACAGGGGGGGGATGAAAAACTGTTTTTT,.,TRBD1,TRBJ1-4,TRBV11-2
CASSYGVSNEKLFF,TGTGCCAGCAGTTACGGGGTGTCTAATGAAAAACTGTTTTTT,.,.,TRBJ1-4,TRBV6-5
CAWGGQGRSNIQYF,TGTGCCTGGGGGGGACAGGGGAGGTCGAACATTCAGTACTTC,.,TRBD1,TRBJ2-4,TRBV30
CASSPRQGHEQYF,TGTGCCAGCTCACCACGACAGGGCCACGAGCAGTACTTC,once,TRBD1,TRBJ2-7,TRBV18
CASSATSGANTGELFF,TGTGCCAGCAGCGCTACTAGCGGGGCGAACACCGGGGAGCTGTTTTTT,once,TRBD2,TRBJ2-2,TRBV7-8
CASSEAGTAANEKLFF,TGTGCCAGCAGTGAAGCAGGGACCGCGGCTAATGAAAAACTGTTTTTT,few,.,TRBJ1-4,TRBV6-1
CASSKGRRGTYEQYF,TGTGCCAGCAGCAAGGGACGCCGGGGGACCTACGAGCAGTACTTC,once,.,TRBJ2-7,TRBV11-3
CASSVGASTDTQYF,TGTGCCAGCAGCGTAGGGGCCTCGACAGATACGCAGTATTTT,.,.,TRBJ2-3,TRBV9
CASSTGPGSDEQFF,TGTGCCAGCAGCACGGGACCTGGAAGTGATGAGCAGTTCTTC,.,.,TRBJ2-1,TRBV7-3
CASSLVRDREHGYTF,TGTGCCAGCAGCTTAGTGCGGGACAGGGAACATGGCTACACCTTC,.,TRBD1,TRBJ1-2,TRBV7-9
CASSQSTVSSYNSPLHF,TGTGCCAGCAGCCAATCGACAGTAAGCTCCTATAATTCACCCCTCCACTTT,.,.,TRBJ1-6,TRBV14
CASSLLRDQPQHF,TGTGCCAGCAGCCTTCTAAGAGATCAGCCCCAGCATTTT,.,.,TRBJ1-5,TRBV7-2
CASGGGRNSPLHF,TGTGCCAGCGGGGGGGGCCGAAATTCACCCCTCCACTTT,.,.,TRBJ1-6,TRBV12-3/TRBV12-4
CASSDIRGVGYTF,TGTGCCAGCAGTGATATCAGGGGGGTAGGCTACACCTTC,.,TRBD1,TRBJ1-2,TRBV6-1
CASSWDGSMNTEAFF,TGCGCCAGCAGCTGGGACGGATCAATGAACACTGAAGCTTTCTTT,.,.,TRBJ1-1,TRBV10-1